Below are 21 T cell receptor beta chains sequenced from a single sample in a study of cytomegalovirus exposure and HLA in healthy donors. Primers: 60 Vbeta forward and 13 Jbeta reverse. The table came from immunoSEQ multiplex PCR; TCRdb's copy has only in-frame clones and leaves some out. The table records under 200,000 clones, under 90% of them present only once. Sequenced input: PBMCs. The receptor set was obtained from a man aged 25-45 years in good health and CMV-seronegative.

In the case of this clone: An end of the junction does not agree with germline; a read error may underlie this. V gene TRBV30 combines with J gene TRBJ1-2, with D uncertain. Germline CDR1 and CDR2: GTSNPN and SVGIG (reference sequence). The CDR3 loop spans 14 amino acids. CDR3 nucleotide sequence: TGTGCCTGGACCTCCTTGAGCAATAACGATGGCTACACCTTC. It yields the protein CAWTSLSNNDGYTF.

The rearrangement links TRBV27 to TRBJ2-3, with 9 bases fitting TRBD2. This CDR3 contains 15 residues. Germline-derived CDR1 and CDR2 are MNHEY and SMNVEV (reference sequence). V was pared by 5 bases and J by 4 bases, with 7 bases of the junction left unmatched. The CDR3 region has the DNA TGTGCCAGCAGTCAGCTAGCGGGGAACGCAGATACGCAGTATTTT. Encoded protein: CASSQLAGNADTQYF.

This clone has a handful of counts. The CDR3 sequence is CASSPRGANTGELFF. The DNA of the CDR3 is TGTGCCAGCAGCCCCCGGGGGGCAAACACCGGGGAGCTGTTTTTT. The chain uses TRBV27 and TRBJ2-2; D might be TRBD2 (7 bases). CDR1 is MNHEY and CDR2 is SMNVEV in the germline V gene (reference sequence). The CDR3 extends over 15 amino acids. Trimming left V 6 bases short and J 2 bases short, with 13 bases between.

J is TRBJ2-5 and V is TRBV6-5; 7 bases fit TRBD2. The germline CDR1 and CDR2 sequences are MNHEY and SVGAGI. This CDR3 has 16 amino acids. The V and J ends lost 0 bases and 1 base, in that order; junction bases with no gene match: 5. CDR3 loop: CASSYSGLAGQETQYF. CDR3 DNA: TGTGCCAGCAGTTACTCGGGTTTAGCGGGCCAAGAGACCCAGTACTTC.

V and J are TRBV4-1 and TRBJ1-2; TRBD1 aligns across 8 bases. This CDR3 comprises 15 residues. CDR1 and CDR2 (germline): MGHRA, YSYEKL. Trimming took 3 bases from V and 4 from J; bases not matched to a gene: 7. The CDR3 region has the DNA TGCGCCAGCAGCCACGGACAGGGAGAGGCCTATGGCTACACCTTC. Translating gives CASSHGQGEAYGYTF.

There are a few counts of this clone. The gene calls are TRBV6-5 and TRBJ2-7; 7 nucleotides line up with TRBD2. The CDR3 is 13 amino acids. The junction had 9 bases not matched to a gene; V was cut back by 6 bases and J by 7 bases. Germline CDR1 MNHEY, CDR2 SVGAGI. CDR3 coding DNA: TGTGCCAGCAGCCAAGGGAGGGGCATGGAGCAGTACTTC. It specifies CASSQGRGMEQYF.

The chain combines TRBV7-2 with TRBJ2-3; maybe TRBD2 (6 bases). The CDR3 is 15 amino acids. Germline V lookup: CDR1 SGHTA, CDR2 FQGNSA. The V and J ends lost 1 base and 3 bases respectively, with 11 bases between them. The CDR3 loop is CASSLVAGTTDTQYF. CDR3 bases: TGTGCCAGCAGCTTAGTTGCGGGGACTACAGATACGCAGTATTTT.

V is TRBV28 and J is TRBJ1-2, with TRBD1 matching 7 bases. Germline loops: CDR1 MDHEN, CDR2 SYDVKM. The CDR3 covers 16 residues. V was pared by 3 bases and J by 1 base, with 8 bases of the junction left unmatched. As DNA, the CDR3 is TGTGCCAGCAGTTTTGACAGGGAACTTATTAACTATGGCTACACCTTC. Amino acids: CASSFDRELINYGYTF.

The V call is TRBV5-8, the J call TRBJ1-4; weak D call: TRBD1 (6 bases). The V end lost 4 bases, the J end lost 12 bases, and 16 bases lay between the germline ends. This CDR3 has 13 amino acids. The germline V gene encodes CDR1 SGHTS and CDR2 YDEGEE. CDR3 DNA sequence: TGTGCCAGCAGCGCACTCCGGGACACTGAACTGTTTTTT. Its protein product is CASSALRDTELFF.

V and J are TRBV30 and TRBJ2-7; 7 bases fit TRBD2. Trimming removed 1 base from V and 5 bases from J; junction bases left unmatched: 2. The CDR3 sequence is 12 residues long. Germline V lookup: CDR1 GTSNPN, CDR2 SVGIG (reference sequence). CDR3 region: CAWSGGRDEQYF. In nucleotides, the CDR3 is TGTGCCTGGAGTGGCGGGAGAGACGAGCAGTACTTC.

The rearrangement joins TRBV15 to TRBJ2-1; TRBD1 aligns across 9 bases. Losses at the gene ends were 0 bases for V and 7 bases for J; bases not matched to a gene: 10. The length of the CDR3 is 17 residues. In germline, CDR1 is LNHNV, CDR2 YYDKDF (reference sequence). CDR3: CATSRDLGTGSGNEQFF. The CDR3 DNA reads TGTGCCACCAGCAGAGATCTGGGGACAGGGTCAGGGAATGAGCAGTTCTTC.

This chain joins TRBV29-1 and TRBJ1-1; 8 bases match TRBD1. The junction had 4 bases not matched to a gene; V was cut back by 4 bases and J by 6 bases. Germline CDR1 reads SQVTM; CDR2 reads ANQGSEA. The CDR3 is made up of 12 amino acids. The CDR3: CSVARTGSEAFF. CDR3 DNA: TGCAGCGTTGCCAGGACAGGGTCTGAAGCTTTCTTT. The full variable domain, with the rest looked up from reference TRBV29-1 and TRBJ1-1, is SAVISQKPSRDICQRGTSLTIQCQVDSQVTMMFWYRQQPGQSLTLIATANQGSEATYESGFVIDKFPISRPNLTFSTLTVSNMSPEDSSIYLCSVARTGSEAFFGQGTRLTVV.

This clone was seen once. The chain links TRBV5-6 to TRBJ1-1, with a tentative D call TRBD1 (5 bases). In germline, CDR1 is SGHDT, CDR2 YYEEEE. V lost 3 bases to trimming and J lost 5 bases, with 14 bases between them. The CDR3 extends over 14 amino acids. The CDR3 nucleotides are TGTGCCAGCAGCTGGTGGGGGGGAGCGACTGAAGCTTTCTTT. Protein product: CASSWWGGATEAFF.

This clone came up a few times. The chain links TRBV9 to TRBJ1-2; D call uncertain. The length of the CDR3 is 12 residues. V lost 6 bases and J 4 bases, leaving 10 bases between the germline ends. The germline gives CDR1 SGDLS, CDR2 YYNGEE. CDR3 region: CASTLDFYGYTF. The CDR3 bases are TGTGCCAGCACGCTCGACTTCTATGGCTACACCTTC.

The chain links TRBV6-5 to TRBJ2-1, with TRBD2 matching over 10 bases. Germline assignment: CDR1 MNHEY and CDR2 SVGAGI. There are 13 residues in the CDR3. The CDR3 DNA reads as TGTCCATGGTTGCTAGCGGGGGACAATGAGCAGTTCTTC. Protein: CPWLLAGDNEQFF.

The V gene is TRBV6-5, the J gene TRBJ2-7; weak D call: TRBD2 (6 bases). Trimming took 8 bases from V and 6 from J, leaving 17 bases between them. This CDR3 is 13 amino acids long. In germline, CDR1 is MNHEY, CDR2 SVGAGI. The CDR3 DNA reads TGTGCCAGCCACCAGCCAAGGGGAGGCGAGCAGTACTTC. Amino acid sequence: CASHQPRGGEQYF.

The chain employs TRBV4-1 and TRBJ2-2, with TRBD1 matching 11 bases. From germline, CDR1 is MGHRA and CDR2 YSYEKL. The CDR3 runs to 15 residues. V shed 8 bases, J shed 4 bases, and the junction held 6 bases outside the gene matches. For the CDR3, the DNA is TGCGCCAGCTCCGGGACAGGGGGTGTCACCGGGGAGCTGTTTTTT. Translating it yields CASSGTGGVTGELFF.

The chain employs TRBV7-3 and TRBJ2-1; 8 bases are a match to TRBD2. V lost 6 bases, J lost 8 bases, and 9 bases stayed unmatched. The CDR3 has 14 amino acids. CDR1 is SGHTA and CDR2 is FQGTGA in the germline V gene. CDR3 in amino acids: CASSPGLAGDEQFF. The CDR3 DNA reads TGTGCCAGCAGTCCTGGACTAGCTGGGGATGAGCAGTTCTTC.

The table lists this clone with a few counts. The chain links TRBV10-3 to TRBJ2-1, with 7 bases that match TRBD1. The trim removed 6 bases at V and 9 bases at J, leaving 8 bases unmatched. The CDR3 sequence is 13 residues long. Germline V CDR1 and CDR2: ENHRY, SYGVKD. CDR3 nucleotides: TGTGCCATCAGCGAGACAGGGATCGGTGAGCAGTTCTTC. Translating it yields CAISETGIGEQFF.

Here the CDR3 DNA reads TGCGCCAGCAGCTTGGCCCGGGATAGCTCCTACGAGCAGTACTTC. It codes for CASSLARDSSYEQYF. V is TRBV5-1 and J is TRBJ2-7; tentatively, D is TRBD2 (5 bases). The CDR3 loop spans 15 amino acids. Germline lookup yields CDR1 SGHRS and CDR2 YFSETQ. With 0 bases removed from V and 0 bases from J, the gap between germline ends came to 10 bases.

J is TRBJ2-7 and V is TRBV5-1; TRBD1 might be the D (6 bases). The V gene lost 4 bases and the J gene lost 3 bases, with 14 bases spanning the gap. The germline V gene encodes CDR1 SGHRS and CDR2 YFSETQ. CDR3 size: 14 residues. The CDR3 DNA reads as TGCGCCAGCAGCCCCGGGACACTCCTCTACGAGCAGTACTTC. As protein: CASSPGTLLYEQYF.